The entry that follows covers one T cell receptor beta chain sequence. This CDR3 is built from 17 residues. V lost 1 base and J 1 base, leaving 16 bases between the germline ends. Germline CDR1 is SGHNT and CDR2 is YENEEA. These data come from a study of blood T cell repertoires in COVID-19. Study summary: Spain, Italy and the United States supplied samples that represented acute and convalescent COVID-19.

How the authors handled the data: Quantification of nucleated cells was approximated via reference gene primer amplification. Some clones are missing from TCRdb's copy, which holds only in-frame ones; the method was immunoSEQ multiplex PCR. From that table come the V and J calls and clone size; the DNA was used to work out D and trimming. In the table there are roughly 230,000 clones, 80% to 90% of which are singletons. Specimen: peripheral blood. This clonotype originated in a man aged 35-49 years with active or convalescent COVID-19. J is TRBJ1-1 and V is TRBV11-3; D is perhaps TRBD1 (5 bases). DNA of the CDR3: TGTGCCAGCAGCTTAGGAGGCAGGCGGGGGGAGAACACTGAAGCTTTCTTT. Translating gives CASSLGGRRGENTEAFF.